This is a list of T cell receptor beta chains from one sample in a study of shared clonotypes between healthy human individuals. Assay: immunoSEQ multiplex PCR; the TCRdb copy retains only in-frame clones and omits some. The table has 400,000 to 500,000 clones, over 60% seen once. Input material: PBMCs. The receptors were gathered from a woman aged 40 to 49 in good health. Some clones in this sample may be carry-over from other donors' samples. Each CDR3 is given with its conserved first and last residue. The order of the fields is D gene, J gene, V gene, clone size, CDR3 protein, CDR3 DNA. D genes are given only for firm matches. Not all rows give a size; the values are once, few, many and, for expanded clones, a class.

>.|TRBJ1-6|TRBV7-8|once
CASSLVASNSPLHF
TGTGCCAGCAGCTTAGTAGCTTCTAATTCACCCCTCCACTTT
>.|TRBJ2-5|TRBV30|.
CAWSANRGGETQYF
TGTGCCTGGAGCGCAAACAGGGGGGGGGAGACCCAGTACTTC
>.|TRBJ2-2|TRBV28|once
CASSQTRPNTGELFF
TGTGCCAGCAGTCAGACAAGACCGAACACCGGGGAGCTGTTTTTT
>TRBD2|TRBJ2-1|TRBV5-1|.
CASSLGPLAGGNEQFF
TGCGCCAGCAGCTTGGGTCCACTAGCGGGAGGGAATGAGCAGTTCTTC
>.|TRBJ2-3|TRBV7-9|.
CASSLAILDTDTQYF
TGTGCCAGCAGCTTAGCCATTTTAGACACAGATACGCAGTATTTT
>.|TRBJ2-6|TRBV19|.
CASSPAGTGANVLTF
TGTGCCAGTAGTCCCGCGGGAACTGGGGCCAACGTCCTGACTTTC
>.|TRBJ2-1|TRBV28|few
CASRDGTPQSEQFF
TGTGCCAGCAGAGACGGGACTCCGCAGTCAGAGCAGTTCTTC
>.|TRBJ1-1|TRBV25-1|.
CASSVQGRTEAFF
TGTGCCAGCAGTGTTCAGGGAAGGACTGAAGCTTTCTTT
>.|TRBJ1-3|TRBV6-1|once
CASSNTRSSGNTIYF
TGTGCCAGCAGTAATACACGGAGCTCTGGAAACACCATATATTTT
>TRBD2|TRBJ2-1|TRBV29-1|.
CSVRTSGRAGEQFF
TGCAGCGTTCGGACTAGCGGGAGGGCGGGTGAGCAGTTCTTC
>.|TRBJ2-2|TRBV19|many
CASSTGPANTGELFF
TGTGCCAGTAGTACCGGCCCAGCAAACACCGGGGAGCTGTTTTTT